This T cell receptor (beta chain) was found in a study of technical replicates of blood from a handful of donors. Libraries were prepared by immunoSEQ multiplex PCR; TCRdb keeps only in-frame clonotypes and omits some of them. Among approximately 50,000 clones listed, about 96% were seen once. The V gene's germline CDR1 is MNHEY and CDR2 SVGAGI. Losses at the gene ends were 6 bases for V and 0 bases for J; bases not matched to a gene: 8. The CDR3 is made up of 15 amino acids. The specimen was T cells isolated from PBMCs. The chain has TRBV6-5 and TRBJ2-7, with TRBD1 matching 7 bases. The sequence was collected from a human donor in good health. The CDR3 DNA sequence: TGTGCCAGCAGAGGACAGGCCCCGAGCTCCTACGAGCAGTACTTC. It encodes CASRGQAPSSYEQYF.